This record covers a single T cell receptor (beta chain). The target antigen is unknown. These data belong to a study of cytomegalovirus exposure and HLA in healthy donors. General observations from the study: Generally TCR sequences proved uncommon, though certain public TCRs appeared in numerous donors. Three chains linked to CMV were shown in vitro to be specific for CMV antigens. What TCR beta sequences reportedly achieved was accurate prediction of HLA-A and HLA-B alleles in most subjects. TCR beta sequences numbering around 15,000 were associated with HLA alleles at 0.05 false discovery rate in a later analysis.

The PCR had 60 Vbeta and 13 Jbeta primers. Clones were sequenced by immunoSEQ multiplex PCR, and TCRdb holds only the in-frame ones, with some missing. The sample yields 150,000 to 200,000 clones, 80% seen once. The V gene end was trimmed by 5 bases and the J gene end by 4 bases; junction bases not matched to a gene: 7. Germline-derived CDR1 and CDR2 are SEHNR and FQNEAQ (reference sequence). This CDR3 is 15 amino acids long. The TCR sequence derives from a man aged 18 to 29 in good health and CMV-seropositive. What was sequenced was PBMCs. This chain joins TRBV7-9 and TRBJ2-1; 8 bases are a match to TRBD2. CDR3 bases: TGTGCCAGCAGCCCAACTAGCGGCCTGTACAATGAGCAGTTCTTC. This sequence encodes CASSPTSGLYNEQFF.